Listed here are 30 T cell receptor beta chains from one sample, sequenced in a study of T cell repertoires in cytomegalovirus infection. TCRdb passed the reads through MiXCR, listing each CDR3 protein once. The repertoire holds about 900,000 distinct CDR3 sequences, with about a third as singletons. For these receptors, no antigen is known. The sample consisted of cultured CD8+ T cells from PBMCs, taken from culture after CMV antigen stimulation. The receptors were sampled from a human donor in good health (CMV status not recorded). Some clones in this sample may be carry-over from other donors' samples.

The chain uses TRBV6-6 and TRBJ1-1; TRBD1 is a possible D gene (5 bases). Germline lookup yields CDR1 MNHNY and CDR2 SVGAGI (reference sequence). V was cut by 0 bases and J by 0 bases, with 8 bases left in between. The CDR3 loop spans 15 amino acids. CDR3 residues: CASSYSRGVNTEAFF. The CDR3 coding sequence is TGTGCCAGCAGTTACTCAAGGGGAGTGAACACTGAAGCTTTCTTT.

This clonotype showed up many times. The chain joins TRBV12-3 or TRBV12-4 to TRBJ2-2; 10 bases agree with TRBD1. The V gene end was trimmed by 9 bases and the J gene end by 4 bases; junction bases not matched to a gene: 8. The length of the CDR3 is 15 residues. The CDR3 protein is CASGTGTGVTGELFF. The CDR3 DNA is TGTGCCAGTGGGACCGGGACAGGGGTCACCGGGGAGCTGTTTTTT.

In regard to this clonotype: The junction differs from germline at one of its ends, possibly a read error. This chain uses TRBV5-4 with TRBJ2-3; TRBD2 agrees at 9 bases. Germline V gene lookup returns CDR1 SGHNT and CDR2 YYREEE (reference sequence). CDR3 length: 15 amino acids. Here the CDR3 reads CASNLAGGSTDTQYF. The CDR3 bases are TGTGCCAGCAACTTGGCGGGGGGGAGCACAGATACGCAGTATTTT.

The chain has TRBV7-9 and TRBJ1-1; D unclear. There are 11 residues in the CDR3. Trimming took 5 bases from V and 8 from J, leaving 9 bases between them. Germline CDR1 is SEHNR and CDR2 is FQNEAQ (reference sequence). CDR3 DNA: TGTGCCAGCAGCGCCCGTTACGAAGCTTTCTTT. It yields the protein CASSARYEAFF. The full variable domain, its missing parts supplied by reference TRBV7-9 and TRBJ1-1, is DTGVSQNPRHKITKRGQNVTFRCDPISEHNRLYWYRQTLGQGPEFLTYFQNEAQLEKSRLLSDRFSAERPKGSFSTLEIQRTEQGDSAMYLCASSARYEAFFGQGTRLTVV.

The sample holds many counts of this clonotype. This rearrangement joins TRBV7-8 to TRBJ1-1, with D tentatively TRBD1 (5 bases). This CDR3 comprises 15 residues. V was trimmed by 4 bases and J by 1 base, leaving 13 bases between them. The germline V gene has CDR1 SGHVS and CDR2 FQNEAQ. This CDR3 is CASSSIQGRNTEAFF. CDR3 nucleotide sequence: TGTGCCAGCAGCTCGATTCAGGGAAGGAACACTGAAGCTTTCTTT. Looking up the rest from reference TRBV7-8 and TRBJ1-1 gives the full variable domain: GAGVSQSPRYKVAKRGQDVALRCDPISGHVSLFWYQQALGQGPEFLTYFQNEAQLDKSGLPSDRFFAERPEGSVSTLKIQRTQQEDSAVYLCASSSIQGRNTEAFFGQGTRLTVV.

This clonotype was seen more than once but under ten times. This chain joins TRBV7-6 and TRBJ1-4, with D unclear. The V gene's germline CDR1 is SGHVS and CDR2 FNYEAQ. V was shortened by 5 bases and J by 8 bases, with 18 bases between the two germline ends. The CDR3 length is 15 residues. The CDR3 loop reads CASSPRRGDGEKLFF. In DNA, the CDR3 is TGTGCCAGCAGCCCTAGACGGGGTGATGGGGAAAAACTGTTTTTT. The full variable domain, in which reference TRBV7-6 and TRBJ1-4 provide the parts outside the CDR3, is GAGVSQSPRYKVTKRGQDVALRCDPISGHVSLYWYRQALGQGPEFLTYFNYEAQQDKSGLPNDRFSAERPEGSISTLTIQRTEQRDSAMYRCASSPRRGDGEKLFFGSGTQLSVL.

V and J are TRBV6-1 and TRBJ2-1; D is uncertain. Germline CDR1 reads MNHNS; CDR2 reads SASEGT. The germline V and J ends were trimmed by 6 bases and 0 bases, with 15 bases remaining between them. CDR3 size: 16 residues. This CDR3 is CASSPRALSSYNEQFF. CDR3 coding DNA: TGTGCCAGCAGCCCCCGGGCGCTAAGCTCCTACAATGAGCAGTTCTTC.

The chain uses TRBV7-8 and TRBJ2-5; 11 bases are a match to TRBD1. Germline CDR1 reads SGHVS; CDR2 reads FQNEAQ. The CDR3 consists of 19 residues. V gave up 5 bases and J gave up 6 bases; unmatched junction bases: 20. Written as DNA, the CDR3 is TGTGCCAGCAGCGACATCGGACCCCGGGACAGGGGGTTCCCGAAGACCCAGTACTTC. As protein: CASSDIGPRDRGFPKTQYF.

This chain uses TRBV9 with TRBJ1-4; D not resolved. Trimming took off 2 bases at V and 8 bases at J, with 13 bases between the two ends. Germline V CDR1 and CDR2: SGDLS, YYNGEE. The CDR3 runs 14 residues. The CDR3 DNA reads as TGTGCCAGCAGCGTCGGCAGTGAAAAGGAAAAACTGTTTTTT. Its translation is CASSVGSEKEKLFF.

This chain links TRBV10-3 with TRBJ1-1; no definite D call. Germline lookup yields CDR1 ENHRY and CDR2 SYGVKD. V was trimmed by 6 bases and J by 7 bases, leaving 9 bases between them. This CDR3 is built from 11 residues. The CDR3 sequence: CAIRSGFEAFF. The CDR3 nucleotides are TGTGCCATCAGGTCGGGGTTTGAAGCTTTCTTT.

A single count supports this clonotype. The chain recombines TRBV6-1 with TRBJ2-7, with no clear D. Trimming removed 0 bases at V and 2 bases at J, with 5 bases between. The germline V gene encodes CDR1 MNHNS and CDR2 SASEGT. The CDR3 totals 13 residues. DNA for the CDR3: TGTGCCAGCAGTGAAGCGTCAGCCTACGAGCAGTACGTC. Translation: CASSEASAYEQYV.

In its sample, this clonotype was seen many times. V is TRBV12-3 or TRBV12-4 and J is TRBJ2-1; the D is unclear. The CDR3 runs to 13 residues. The ends were cut back, 3 bases at V and 2 bases at J, with 5 bases in the middle. The DNA of the CDR3 is TGTGCCAGCAGTTTGCAAACCTACAATGAGCAGTTCTTC. Translated, it gives CASSLQTYNEQFF.

This clonotype was counted a few times. The chain joins TRBV7-9 to TRBJ2-3; 7 positions match TRBD1. The germline gives CDR1 SEHNR, CDR2 FQNEAQ (reference sequence). Losses at the gene ends were 7 bases for V and 0 bases for J; bases not matched to a gene: 13. The length of the CDR3 is 17 residues. CDR3 sequence (DNA): TGTGCCAGCACCCCATTTTCCGGGGACAGAAGCACAGATACGCAGTATTTT. It encodes CASTPFSGDRSTDTQYF.

This clonotype was found a few times. The chain carries TRBV7-9 and TRBJ1-1; tentative D call: TRBD1 (6 bases). From germline, CDR1 is SEHNR and CDR2 FQNEAQ (reference sequence). The CDR3 extends over 13 amino acids. With 7 bases removed from V and 5 bases from J, the gap between germline ends came to 14 bases. This CDR3 reads CASTEGGRTEAFF. In DNA, the CDR3 is TGTGCCAGCACTGAGGGGGGCCGGACTGAAGCTTTCTTT. Combining the CDR3 with reference TRBV7-9 and TRBJ1-1 gives the whole variable domain DTGVSQNPRHKITKRGQNVTFRCDPISEHNRLYWYRQTLGQGPEFLTYFQNEAQLEKSRLLSDRFSAERPKGSFSTLEIQRTEQGDSAMYLCASTEGGRTEAFFGQGTRLTVV.

This chain joins TRBV28 and TRBJ2-7; 10 positions agree with TRBD1. Germline-derived CDR1 and CDR2 are MDHEN and SYDVKM. This CDR3 region has 14 residues. Trimming at V came to 6 bases and at J to 3 bases, leaving 5 bases not matched to a gene. The CDR3 region is CASRTGTGVYEQYV. CDR3 in DNA: TGTGCCAGCAGGACCGGGACAGGGGTCTACGAGCAGTACGTC.

The rearrangement uses TRBV19 and TRBJ1-4, with 8 positions matching TRBD1. Trimming took 1 base from V and 8 from J; bases not matched to a gene: 3. Germline CDR1 reads LNHDA; CDR2 reads SQIVND (reference sequence). The CDR3 is 14 residues long. Here the CDR3 DNA reads TGTGCCAGTAGTATAGGGACAGGGAACGAAAAACTGTTTTTT. Translated: CASSIGTGNEKLFF.

In its sample, this clonotype was seen a few times. J is TRBJ2-3 and V is TRBV27; D is perhaps TRBD1 (8 bases). Germline values: CDR1 MNHEY, CDR2 SMNVEV (reference sequence). Deletions cut 5 bases from V and 2 bases from J, with 14 bases between. The CDR3 sequence is 15 residues long. The CDR3 DNA is TGTGCCAGCAGTAGACAGGGGAGGGCCACAGATACGCAGTATTTT. This gives the protein CASSRQGRATDTQYF.

The V gene is TRBV20-1, the J gene TRBJ2-5; weak D call: TRBD1 (6 bases). Germline loops: CDR1 DFQATT, CDR2 SNEGSKA (reference sequence). The CDR3 length is 15 residues. The ends were cut back, 3 bases at V and 2 bases at J, with 16 bases in the middle. The CDR3 DNA reads TGCAGTGCTAGGAGAGCAGGGGCGCAGCAAGAGACCCAGTACTTC. This translates into CSARRAGAQQETQYF.

The V gene is TRBV6-5, the J gene TRBJ1-2, with D maybe TRBD1 (5 bases). This CDR3 spans 14 amino acids. The V end was cut by 2 bases, the J end by 3 bases, with 10 bases between. The germline gives CDR1 MNHEY, CDR2 SVGAGI. CDR3 sequence (DNA): TGTGCCAGCAGTTACAGGGGCCTACACTATGGCTACACCTTC. This translates into CASSYRGLHYGYTF.

Remarks on this clonotype: With a much larger clone just one base away, this may be a read error. The gene calls are TRBV27 and TRBJ2-3, with no clear D. Trimming cost V 4 bases and J 1 base, with 6 bases left between them. Germline assignment: CDR1 MNHEY and CDR2 SMNVEV (reference sequence). This CDR3 spans 13 amino acids. CDR3 DNA sequence: TGTGCCAGCAGTTGGCAGGGCACAGATACGCAGTATTTT. It is translated as CASSWQGTDTQYF.

This clonotype was detected many times. This rearrangement joins TRBV7-2 to TRBJ2-1; no clear D. Germline V gene data show CDR1 as SGHTA and CDR2 as FQGNSA. V was trimmed by 8 bases and J by 6 bases, leaving 11 bases between them. CDR3 length: 12 amino acids. DNA of the CDR3: TGTGCCAGCTACGCCGCCAGCAATGAGCAGTTCTTC. Amino acids: CASYAASNEQFF.

CDR3 DNA sequence: TGTGCCAGCAGTGAAGCAATCTACGAGCAGTACTTC. Protein product: CASSEAIYEQYF. J is TRBJ2-7 and V is TRBV2; the D is unclear. The CDR3 runs 12 residues. Germline CDR1 is SNHLY and CDR2 is FYNNEI. Deletions cut 0 bases from V and 3 bases from J, with 3 bases between. Full variable domain (missing parts from reference TRBV2 and TRBJ2-7): EPEVTQTPSHQVTQMGQEVILRCVPISNHLYFYWYRQILGQKVEFLVSFYNNEISEKSEIFDDQFSVERPDGSNFTLKIRSTKLEDSAMYFCASSEAIYEQYFGPGTRLTVT.

This clonotype was counted many times. This chain links TRBV7-8 with TRBJ1-1; D is undetermined. The length of the CDR3 is 14 residues. Trimming took 5 bases from V and 0 from J, leaving 10 bases between them. CDR1 SGHVS and CDR2 FQNEAQ come from the germline V gene. In nucleotides, the CDR3 is TGTGCCAGCAGCACGTCGGACCTGAACACTGAAGCTTTCTTT. The encoded protein is CASSTSDLNTEAFF.

This clonotype occurred many times. The chain recombines TRBV7-8 with TRBJ1-1; a possible D gene is TRBD1 (6 bases). V shed 1 base and J shed 0 bases, with 18 bases lying between them. Germline-derived CDR1 and CDR2 are SGHVS and FQNEAQ. CDR3 length equals 18 residues. CDR3 DNA sequence: TGTGCCAGCAGCTTAGTAAGGGGGACCGGGGAAATGAACACTGAAGCTTTCTTT. This gives the protein CASSLVRGTGEMNTEAFF.

This clonotype showed up just once. The V and J genes are TRBV10-3 and TRBJ2-5, with 9 bases that match TRBD1. Per the germline V gene, CDR1 is ENHRY and CDR2 is SYGVKD. The CDR3 consists of 13 residues. After removal of 10 bases from V and 5 bases from J, the junction contained 8 bases not matched to a gene. DNA of the CDR3: TGTGCCACCCGGACAGGGGAGGGGGAGACCCAGTACTTC. Translating gives CATRTGEGETQYF.

This clonotype occurred many times. The chain carries TRBV7-8 and TRBJ2-5, with TRBD2 identical over 8 bases. The germline V gene has CDR1 SGHVS and CDR2 FQNEAQ. V shed 3 bases, J shed 5 bases, and the junction held 8 bases outside the gene matches. The CDR3 runs to 15 residues. Written as DNA, the CDR3 is TGTGCCAGCAGCTTCCCGGGGGGGGCAATCGAGACCCAGTACTTC. Its translation is CASSFPGGAIETQYF.

Notes on this clonotype: The junction departs from the called germline gene at one end, perhaps through a read error. The chain is built from TRBV4-1 and TRBJ2-3, with 7 bases matching TRBD2. Germline loops: CDR1 MGHRA, CDR2 YSYEKL. The CDR3 is made up of 15 amino acids. The CDR3 DNA reads as TGCGCCAGCACCCAAGGCTCGGGGGGAGGCGGTACGCAGTATTTT. Translated, it gives CASTQGSGGGGTQYF.

V and J are TRBV7-6 and TRBJ2-3; 9 positions agree with TRBD2. Germline CDR1 and CDR2: SGHVS and FNYEAQ. The CDR3 extends over 17 amino acids. The trim removed 2 bases at V and 6 bases at J, leaving 12 bases unmatched. Here the CDR3 reads CASSLRPRAGGRDTQYF. Written as DNA, the CDR3 is TGTGCCAGCAGCTTACGCCCCCGTGCGGGGGGGCGCGATACGCAGTATTTT.

This chain joins TRBV7-9 and TRBJ2-7; no firm D call. Looked up from germline, CDR1 is SEHNR and CDR2 is FQNEAQ (reference sequence). V lost 2 bases and J 4 bases, leaving 15 bases between the germline ends. The CDR3 has 15 residues. The DNA for the CDR3 is TGTGCCAGCAGCTTAATTGCCCCTCCAAGGTACGAGCAGTACTTC. Its translation is CASSLIAPPRYEQYF.

The chain has TRBV19 and TRBJ1-1, with D maybe TRBD1 (5 bases). The germline V gene has CDR1 LNHDA and CDR2 SQIVND (reference sequence). There are 15 residues in the CDR3. V lost 4 bases, J lost 0 bases, and 12 bases lay in between. The CDR3 DNA is TGTGCCAGTAGTACCTTGGGGGAAGTGAACACTGAAGCTTTCTTT. It specifies CASSTLGEVNTEAFF.